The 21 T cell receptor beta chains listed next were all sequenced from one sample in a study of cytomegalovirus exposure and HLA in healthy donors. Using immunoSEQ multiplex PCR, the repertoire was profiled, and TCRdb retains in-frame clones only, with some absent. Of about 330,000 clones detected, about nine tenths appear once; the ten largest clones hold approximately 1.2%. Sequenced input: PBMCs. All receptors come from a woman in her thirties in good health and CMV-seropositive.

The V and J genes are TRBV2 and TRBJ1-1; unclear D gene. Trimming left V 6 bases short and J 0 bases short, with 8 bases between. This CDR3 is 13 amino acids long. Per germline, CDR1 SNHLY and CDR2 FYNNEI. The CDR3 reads CASRWALNTEAFF. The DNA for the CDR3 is TGTGCCAGCAGGTGGGCCTTGAACACTGAAGCTTTCTTT.

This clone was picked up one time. The DNA for the CDR3 is TGTGCCAGCAGTGACCCCGGAGAGCAGTACTTC. Translated, it gives CASSDPGEQYF. This sequence joins TRBV6-5 and TRBJ2-7; the D is unclear. The CDR3 totals 11 residues. Trimming took 5 bases from V and 7 from J, leaving 9 bases between them. CDR1 is MNHEY and CDR2 is SVGAGI in the germline V gene.

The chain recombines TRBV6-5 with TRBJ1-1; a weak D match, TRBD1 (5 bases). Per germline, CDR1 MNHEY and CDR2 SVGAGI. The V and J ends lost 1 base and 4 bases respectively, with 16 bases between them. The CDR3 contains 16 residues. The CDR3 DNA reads TGTGCCAGCAGTTACTTACCACTTATGGGGGGCACTGAAGCTTTCTTT. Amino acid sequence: CASSYLPLMGGTEAFF.

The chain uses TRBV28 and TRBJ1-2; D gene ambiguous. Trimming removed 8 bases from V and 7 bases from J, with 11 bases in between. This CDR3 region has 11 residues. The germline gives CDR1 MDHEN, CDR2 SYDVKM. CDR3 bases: TGTGCCAGCCTAAGTGTTGGTGGCTACACCTTC. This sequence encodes CASLSVGGYTF.

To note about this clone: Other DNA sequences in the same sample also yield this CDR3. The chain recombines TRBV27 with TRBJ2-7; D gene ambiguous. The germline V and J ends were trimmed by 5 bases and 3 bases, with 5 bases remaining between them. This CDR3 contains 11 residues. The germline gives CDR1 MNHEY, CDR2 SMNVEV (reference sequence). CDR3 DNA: TGTGCCAGCAGTCGCGGCTACGAGCAGTACTTC. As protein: CASSRGYEQYF.

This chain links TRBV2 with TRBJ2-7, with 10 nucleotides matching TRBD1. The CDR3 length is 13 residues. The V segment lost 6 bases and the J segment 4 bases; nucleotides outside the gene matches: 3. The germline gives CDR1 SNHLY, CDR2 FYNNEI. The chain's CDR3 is CASRGQGLYEQYF. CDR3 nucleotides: TGTGCCAGCAGGGGACAGGGGCTTTACGAGCAGTACTTC.

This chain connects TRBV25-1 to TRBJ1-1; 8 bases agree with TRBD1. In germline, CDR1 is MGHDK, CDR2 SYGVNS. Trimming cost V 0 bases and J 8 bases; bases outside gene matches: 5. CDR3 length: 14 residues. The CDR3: CASSEYPQGAEAFF. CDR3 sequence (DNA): TGTGCCAGCAGTGAATACCCTCAGGGGGCCGAAGCTTTCTTT. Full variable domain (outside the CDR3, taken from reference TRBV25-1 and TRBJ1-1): EADIYQTPRYLVIGTGKKITLECSQTMGHDKMYWYQQDPGMELHLIHYSYGVNSTEKGDLSSESTVSRIRTEHFPLTLESARPSHTSQYLCASSEYPQGAEAFFGQGTRLTVV.

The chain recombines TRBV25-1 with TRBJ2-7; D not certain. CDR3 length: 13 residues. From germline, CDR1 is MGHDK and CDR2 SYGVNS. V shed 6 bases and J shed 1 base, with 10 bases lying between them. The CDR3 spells CASSLPGSYEQYF. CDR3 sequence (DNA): TGTGCCAGCAGCCTCCCAGGATCCTACGAGCAGTACTTC.

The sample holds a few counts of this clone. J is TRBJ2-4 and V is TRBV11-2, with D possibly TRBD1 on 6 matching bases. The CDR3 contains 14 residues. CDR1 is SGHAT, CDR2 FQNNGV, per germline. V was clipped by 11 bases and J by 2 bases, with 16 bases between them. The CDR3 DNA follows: TGTGCCCGAGGTGGACAGTATCCCAAAAACATTCAGTACTTC. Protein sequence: CARGGQYPKNIQYF.

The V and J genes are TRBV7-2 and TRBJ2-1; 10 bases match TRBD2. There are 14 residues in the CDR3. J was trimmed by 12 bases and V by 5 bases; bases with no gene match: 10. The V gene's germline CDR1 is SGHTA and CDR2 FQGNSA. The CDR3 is CASSPWTSGGGQFF. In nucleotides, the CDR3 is TGTGCCAGCAGCCCGTGGACTAGCGGAGGGGGGCAGTTCTTC.

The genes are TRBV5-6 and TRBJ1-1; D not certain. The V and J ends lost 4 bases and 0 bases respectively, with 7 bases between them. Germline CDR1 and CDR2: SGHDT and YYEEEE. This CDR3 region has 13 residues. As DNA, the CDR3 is TGTGCCAGCAGCCCCCAGATGAACACTGAAGCTTTCTTT. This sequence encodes CASSPQMNTEAFF.

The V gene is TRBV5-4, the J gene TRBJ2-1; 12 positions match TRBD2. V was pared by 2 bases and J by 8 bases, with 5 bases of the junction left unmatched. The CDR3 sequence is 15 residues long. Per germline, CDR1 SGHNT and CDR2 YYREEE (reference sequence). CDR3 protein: CASSFLAGGQDEQFF. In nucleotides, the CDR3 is TGTGCCAGCAGCTTTCTAGCGGGGGGGCAGGATGAGCAGTTCTTC.

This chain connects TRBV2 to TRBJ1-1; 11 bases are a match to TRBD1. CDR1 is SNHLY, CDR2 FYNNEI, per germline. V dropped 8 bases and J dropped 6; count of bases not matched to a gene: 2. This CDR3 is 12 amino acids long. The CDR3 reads CASGQGASEAFF. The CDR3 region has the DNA TGTGCCAGCGGACAGGGGGCGTCTGAAGCTTTCTTT.

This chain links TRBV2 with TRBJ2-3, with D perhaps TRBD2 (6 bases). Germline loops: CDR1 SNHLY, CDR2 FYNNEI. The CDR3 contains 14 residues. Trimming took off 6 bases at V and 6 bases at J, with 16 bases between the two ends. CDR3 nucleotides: TGTGCCAGCAGGGGGGACTTTATGACGGATACGCAGTATTTT. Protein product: CASRGDFMTDTQYF.

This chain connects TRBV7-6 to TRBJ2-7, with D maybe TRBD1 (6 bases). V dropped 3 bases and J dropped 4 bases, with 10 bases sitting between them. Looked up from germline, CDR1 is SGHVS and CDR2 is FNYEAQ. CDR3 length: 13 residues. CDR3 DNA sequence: TGTGCCAGCAGCTTGGGGGCGTCTTACGAGCAGTACTTC. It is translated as CASSLGASYEQYF.

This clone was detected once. The CDR3 DNA reads as TGCGCCAGCAGCCAAGAAGGAGCGGGAGGGCCCTGGACCGGGGAGCTGTTTTTT. Translated, it gives CASSQEGAGGPWTGELFF. This sequence joins TRBV4-3 and TRBJ2-2; 10 nucleotides align to TRBD2. This CDR3 contains 18 residues. V gave up 0 bases and J gave up 5 bases; unmatched junction bases: 9. The germline V gene encodes CDR1 LGHNA and CDR2 YSLEER.

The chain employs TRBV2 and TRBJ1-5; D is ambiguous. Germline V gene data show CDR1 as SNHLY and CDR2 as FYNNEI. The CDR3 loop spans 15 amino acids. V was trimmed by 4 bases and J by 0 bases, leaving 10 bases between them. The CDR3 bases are TGTGCCAGCAGTGGAGACCTACGTAGCAATCAGCCCCAGCATTTT. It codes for CASSGDLRSNQPQHF.

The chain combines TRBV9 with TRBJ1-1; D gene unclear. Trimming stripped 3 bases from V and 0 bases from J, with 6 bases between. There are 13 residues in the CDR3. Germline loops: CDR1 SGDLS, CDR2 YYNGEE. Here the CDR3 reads CASSGTMNTEAFF. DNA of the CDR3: TGTGCCAGCAGCGGTACGATGAACACTGAAGCTTTCTTT.

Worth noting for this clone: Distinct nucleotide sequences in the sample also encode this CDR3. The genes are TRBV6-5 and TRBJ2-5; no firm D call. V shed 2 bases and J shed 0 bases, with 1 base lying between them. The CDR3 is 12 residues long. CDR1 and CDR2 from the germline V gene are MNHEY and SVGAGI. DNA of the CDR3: TGTGCCAGCAGTTACGACCAAGAGACCCAGTACTTC. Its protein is CASSYDQETQYF.

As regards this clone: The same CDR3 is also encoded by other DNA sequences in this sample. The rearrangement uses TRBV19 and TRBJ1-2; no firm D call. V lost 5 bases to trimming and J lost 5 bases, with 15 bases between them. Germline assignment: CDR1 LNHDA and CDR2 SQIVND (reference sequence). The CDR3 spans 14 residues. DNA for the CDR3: TGTGCCAGTAGTCGAAGGGAGAGTTTTTATGGCTACACCTTC. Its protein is CASSRRESFYGYTF.

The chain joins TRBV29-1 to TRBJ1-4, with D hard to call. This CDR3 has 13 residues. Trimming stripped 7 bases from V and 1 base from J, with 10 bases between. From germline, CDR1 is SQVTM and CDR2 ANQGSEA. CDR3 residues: CSALEGTNEKLFF. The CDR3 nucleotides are TGCAGCGCGCTAGAGGGAACTAATGAAAAACTGTTTTTT.